This record covers a single T cell receptor (beta chain). The data are from a study of blood T cell repertoires in COVID-19. For the study at large: The United States, Italy and Spain were the sources of the acute and convalescent COVID-19 samples. Sample material is recorded as cDNA or gDNA derived from T cells, B-cell-depleted T cells, or PBMCs.

This CDR3 has 15 amino acids. The germline CDR1 and CDR2 sequences are MGHRA and YSYEKL. Trimming removed 0 bases at V and 3 bases at J, with 12 bases between. Clones were sequenced by immunoSEQ multiplex PCR, and TCRdb holds only the in-frame ones, with some missing. Of fewer than 350,000 clones detected, approximately 92% appear once; the ten largest clones hold about 6.8%. Sequenced: peripheral blood. The origin of this receptor is a woman aged 25 to 39 with COVID-19, enrolled during active disease. The chain couples TRBV4-1 to TRBJ2-7; perhaps TRBD2 as D (6 bases). CDR3 DNA: TGCGCCAGCAGCCAAGATCGGGGGATAGGCTACGAGCAGTACTTC. It is translated as CASSQDRGIGYEQYF.